This entry concerns a single TCR beta chain. Other DNA sequences from this sample encode an identical CDR3 as well. Some clones are missing from TCRdb's copy, which holds only in-frame ones; the method was immunoSEQ multiplex PCR. This table holds under 250,000 clones, roughly 80% found once. This entry is derived from a study of blood T cell repertoires in COVID-19. CDR1 SGHRS and CDR2 YFSETQ come from the germline V gene. CDR3 length equals 15 residues. The ends lost 0 bases at V and 4 bases at J; junction bases unmatched: 5. The chain couples TRBV5-1 to TRBJ2-5; 8 positions match TRBD2. The origin of this receptor is a woman aged 60 to 75 with acute or convalescent COVID-19. Sequenced sample: peripheral blood. CDR3 DNA: TGCGCCAGCAGCTTGGCCGGGGGGGCAGGAGAGACCCAGTACTTC. It translates to CASSLAGGAGETQYF.